The 6 T cell receptor beta chains reported below all come from one sample, sequenced in a study of OX40 agonist ivuxolimab in advanced cancers. Profiling relied on immunoSEQ multiplex PCR, and the TCRdb table lists in-frame clones only, not all of them. Among approximately 45,000 clones listed, over 75% were seen once. Material: CD4+ or CD8+ T cells sorted from blood, obtained in a trial of the OX40 agonist ivuxolimab. These receptors came from an adult with an advanced solid tumor such as melanoma, head and neck, liver or kidney cancer.

To note about this clone: The junction and the germline gene differ at one end; a read error may be behind it. V and J are TRBV11-2 and TRBJ1-1, with 7 nucleotides matching TRBD1. The CDR3 is 15 residues long. Germline loops: CDR1 SGHAT, CDR2 FQNNGV. The CDR3 nucleotides read TGCGCCAGCAGCCAGGACATGTTAGGGGGCTATGAAGCTTTCTTT. This sequence encodes CASSQDMLGGYEAFF.

This sequence joins TRBV7-6 and TRBJ2-5, with 7 nucleotides matching TRBD1. CDR1 is SGHVS, CDR2 FNYEAQ, per germline. The ends lost 6 bases at V and 2 bases at J; junction bases unmatched: 9. This CDR3 has 15 residues. CDR3 nucleotide sequence: TGTGCCAGCAGTTCCGACGGACAGGCACAAGAGACCCAGTACTTC. Its protein is CASSSDGQAQETQYF.

The chain is built from TRBV28 and TRBJ2-7, with 7 bases fitting TRBD1. The V gene end was trimmed by 3 bases and the J gene end by 0 bases; junction bases not matched to a gene: 2. The CDR3 length is 14 residues. CDR1 is MDHEN, CDR2 SYDVKM, per germline. The CDR3 sequence is CASSLGQSSYEQYV. The CDR3, as DNA: TGTGCCAGCAGTTTGGGACAGAGCTCCTACGAGCAGTACGTC.

This sequence joins TRBV9 and TRBJ2-1; D uncertain. From germline, CDR1 is SGDLS and CDR2 YYNGEE. Trimming removed 3 bases from V and 0 bases from J, with 7 bases in between. The length of the CDR3 is 14 residues. The CDR3 region is CASSGWASYNEQFF. The CDR3 DNA reads TGTGCCAGCAGCGGATGGGCCTCCTACAATGAGCAGTTCTTC.

The chain uses TRBV27 and TRBJ1-5; possible D gene TRBD1, 5 bases. The CDR3 spans 15 residues. Germline V lookup: CDR1 MNHEY, CDR2 SMNVEV (reference sequence). V gave up 4 bases and J gave up 6 bases, with 16 bases separating them. CDR3 protein: CASSSLGTSFQPQHF. DNA of the CDR3: TGTGCCAGCAGTTCATTAGGGACGTCTTTTCAGCCCCAGCATTTT.

The genes are TRBV15 and TRBJ2-1, with D tentatively TRBD2 (6 bases). The V end was cut by 1 base, the J end by 3 bases, with 13 bases between. This CDR3 contains 16 residues. The V gene's germline CDR1 is LNHNV and CDR2 YYDKDF (reference sequence). DNA for the CDR3: TGTGCCACCAGCAGAGCCGGGAGTAGGGTCTACAATGAGCAGTTCTTC. It encodes CATSRAGSRVYNEQFF.